This T cell receptor beta chain was recovered during a study of shared clonotypes between healthy human individuals. General observations from the study: Among the subsets, naive ones generally showed larger estimated richness than memory ones.

This CDR3 has 14 amino acids. V gave up 11 bases and J gave up 2 bases; unmatched junction bases: 6. Germline CDR1 MNHNY, CDR2 SVGAGI (reference sequence). Clones were read by immunoSEQ multiplex PCR, and TCRdb kept only the in-frame ones, dropping some. The table lists under 350,000 clones, roughly 91% of them singletons, with about a sixth in the top ten. For this clone: Its antigen is as yet unknown.

This chain uses TRBV6-6 with TRBJ2-3; TRBD2 matches at 11 bases. This receptor was identified in a man aged 18-30 years in good health. The sequenced material came from memory CD8+ T cells sorted from blood. Subset denoted: CD45RO+ cells pooled with CCR7-negative TemRA cells. CDR3 DNA sequence: TGTGCCTCAGGACTAGCGGGCGACACAGATACGCAGTATTTT. Amino acid sequence: CASGLAGDTDTQYF.